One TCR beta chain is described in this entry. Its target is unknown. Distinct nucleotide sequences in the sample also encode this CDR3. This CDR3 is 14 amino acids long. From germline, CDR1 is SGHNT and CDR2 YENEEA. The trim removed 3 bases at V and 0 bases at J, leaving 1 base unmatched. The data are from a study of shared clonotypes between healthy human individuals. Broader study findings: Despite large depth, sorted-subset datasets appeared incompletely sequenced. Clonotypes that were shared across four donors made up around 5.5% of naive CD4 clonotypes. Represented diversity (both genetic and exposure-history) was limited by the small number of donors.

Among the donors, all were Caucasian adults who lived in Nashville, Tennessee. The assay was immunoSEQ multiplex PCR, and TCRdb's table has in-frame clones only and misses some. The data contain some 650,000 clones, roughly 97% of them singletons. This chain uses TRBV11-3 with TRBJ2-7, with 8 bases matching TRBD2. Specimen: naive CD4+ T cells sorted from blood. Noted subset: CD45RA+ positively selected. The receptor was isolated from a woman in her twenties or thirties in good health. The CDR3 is CASSLSGSSYEQYF. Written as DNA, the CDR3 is TGTGCCAGCAGCTTGAGCGGGAGCTCCTACGAGCAGTACTTC.